The rows below give T cell receptor beta chains drawn from one sample of a study of OX40 agonist ivuxolimab in advanced cancers. Libraries were prepared by immunoSEQ multiplex PCR; TCRdb keeps only in-frame clonotypes and omits some of them. The sample lists about 97,000 clones, 70% to 90% occurring once. The sample consisted of CD4+ or CD8+ T cells sorted from blood, taken in a trial of the OX40 agonist ivuxolimab. The source is an adult with an advanced solid tumor such as melanoma, head and neck, liver or kidney cancer. CDR3s include the opening cysteine and the closing phenylalanine or tryptophan. The order of the fields is J gene, V gene, CDR3 protein.

TRBJ2-7 | TRBV11-2 | CASSLVSHEQYF
TRBJ1-5 | TRBV10-1 | CASSEGEGGQPQHF
TRBJ2-5 | TRBV19 | CASSIGHNQQETQYF
TRBJ1-2 | TRBV19 | CASRRTTTGHYGYTF
TRBJ1-6 | TRBV2 | CASRTENNSPLHF
TRBJ2-2 | TRBV19 | CASRGRGTGELFF
TRBJ2-7 | TRBV27 | CASSQYHRGGREQYF
TRBJ2-5 | TRBV7-9 | CASSLTGEETQYF
TRBJ1-2 | TRBV29-1 | CSVPGPTSYGYTF
TRBJ2-1 | TRBV7-2 | CASSLWELEADEQFF
TRBJ2-2 | TRBV11-2 | CASSLGTGGTGELFF
TRBJ1-2 | TRBV6-1 | CASSGQTYGYTF
TRBJ2-1 | TRBV5-4 | CAPSRGGIGLAGNEQFF
TRBJ2-5 | TRBV11-2 | CASSLDRETQYF
TRBJ2-3 | TRBV5-4 | CASSSTSGSADTQYF
TRBJ2-2 | TRBV27 | CASTRRGPGELFF
TRBJ1-5 | TRBV15 | CATSRDWAGNQPQHF
TRBJ2-5 | TRBV30 | CAWSRGLAGTQYF
TRBJ1-2 | TRBV15 | CATSRDLWSAATNYGYTF
TRBJ2-7 | TRBV7-2 | CASRFGGGTYEQYF
TRBJ1-1 | TRBV6-6 | CASSYGAGNTEAFF
TRBJ2-7 | TRBV4-2 | CASSPRGHEQYF
TRBJ1-1 | TRBV2 | CASSVVQGAAEAFF
TRBJ1-2 | TRBV9 | CASSVDGGDYGYTF
TRBJ2-7 | TRBV9 | CASSVAPGNQYEQYF
TRBJ1-2 | TRBV2 | CASSPRRGDGYTF
TRBJ1-1 | TRBV14 | CASSVQGNTEAFF